This is a list of T cell receptor beta chains from one sample in a study of blood T cell repertoires in COVID-19. Libraries were prepared by immunoSEQ multiplex PCR; TCRdb keeps only in-frame clonotypes and omits some of them. The data hold roughly 250,000 clones, with around 83% observed a single time. The sequencing sample was made of peripheral blood. The receptors derive from an older woman with active or convalescent COVID-19. Each CDR3 is given with its conserved first and last residue. The order of the fields is V gene, D gene, J gene, clone size, CDR3 DNA, CDR3 protein. A D gene is named only where the DNA matches it firmly. Clone size appears in some rows only: once, few, many, or a class for an expanded clone.

TRBV29-1,TRBD1,TRBJ1-3,NA,TGCAGCGTACAGCGACAGGGTACTGGAAACACCATATATTTT,CSVQRQGTGNTIYF
TRBV24-1,NA,TRBJ2-1,NA,TGTGCCACCAGTGAGCAGGGTTATGAGCAGTTCTTC,CATSEQGYEQFF
TRBV18,TRBD1,TRBJ1-2,NA,TGTGCCAGCTCACCTATTCCTAACAGGGGGCAAGGCTACACCTTC,CASSPIPNRGQGYTF
TRBV18,TRBD1,TRBJ2-3,NA,TGTGCCAGCTCACCAGACAGGGGGACCACAGATACGCAGTATTTT,CASSPDRGTTDTQYF
TRBV19,TRBD2,TRBJ2-3,NA,TGTGCCAGTAGTACCCCCTTAGCGGGGGGGCTAACAGATACGCAGTATTTT,CASSTPLAGGLTDTQYF
TRBV3-1/TRBV3-2,TRBD1,TRBJ2-7,NA,TGTGCCAGCAGCCGGGACAGTCTCTACGAGCAGTACTTC,CASSRDSLYEQYF
TRBV7-9,TRBD1,TRBJ2-5,NA,TGTGCCAGCAGCTTAGGACAGGGAGCAGGCCAAGAGACCCAGTACTTC,CASSLGQGAGQETQYF
TRBV7-9,TRBD1,TRBJ1-6,few,TGTGCCAGCAGACGGACAGGCCATTATAATTCACCCCTCCACTTT,CASRRTGHYNSPLHF
TRBV5-1,NA,TRBJ2-5,NA,TGCGCCAGCAGCTCCGGGGGTGGTTTCCAAGAGACCCAGTACTTC,CASSSGGGFQETQYF
TRBV6-6,NA,TRBJ2-3,NA,TGTGCCAGCAGCCGAACCAGGGCCGGTAGCACAGATACGCAGTATTTT,CASSRTRAGSTDTQYF
TRBV5-1,NA,TRBJ2-3,NA,TGCGCCAGCAGCTTGGGAGGCAGGGGCACAGATACGCAGTATTTT,CASSLGGRGTDTQYF
TRBV6-6,TRBD1,TRBJ2-1,NA,TGTGCCAGCAGTTACTCGGGACAGAACAATGAGCAGTTCTTC,CASSYSGQNNEQFF
TRBV15,NA,TRBJ2-7,NA,TGTGCCACCAGCTGGGGGACTTCTCCCTCGTACGAGCAGTACTTC,CATSWGTSPSYEQYF
TRBV4-1,TRBD1,TRBJ2-5,few,TGCGCCAGCAGCCAGATCCCGGGACAGCAAGAGACCCAGTACTTC,CASSQIPGQQETQYF
TRBV5-4,TRBD2,TRBJ2-1,once,TGTGCCAGCCGCTCGGGGACTAGCCATTACAATGAGCAGTTCTTC,CASRSGTSHYNEQFF
TRBV3-1/TRBV3-2,TRBD1,TRBJ2-2,NA,TGTGCCAGCAGCCAGGGACAGCTAAGGACCGGGGAGCTGTTTTTT,CASSQGQLRTGELFF
TRBV6-2/TRBV6-3,TRBD1,TRBJ1-2,few,TGTGCCAGCAGTTCCACAGGGGTAGGAGGATATGGCTACACCTTC,CASSSTGVGGYGYTF
TRBV6-1,NA,TRBJ2-6,NA,TGTGCCAGCAGTGAAGGGAGCTCTGGGGCCAACGTCCTGACTTTC,CASSEGSSGANVLTF
TRBV4-3,NA,TRBJ1-2,NA,TGCGCCAGCATCCCCAGGAACTATGGCTACACCTTC,CASIPRNYGYTF
TRBV19,TRBD1,TRBJ1-5,few,TGTGCCAGTAGTATCGGGACAGGGGGCGGGCAGCCCCAGCATTTT,CASSIGTGGGQPQHF
TRBV7-9,TRBD1,TRBJ1-1,NA,TGTGCCAGCAGCTTGACAGGGTTGAACACTGAAGCTTTCTTT,CASSLTGLNTEAFF
TRBV19,TRBD1,TRBJ1-6,NA,TGTGCCAGTAGTCTTGGACAGGACAATTCACCCCTCCACTTT,CASSLGQDNSPLHF
TRBV30,NA,TRBJ2-3,NA,TGTGCCTGGCGCCGGGACACCCACACAGATACGCAGTATTTT,CAWRRDTHTDTQYF
TRBV14,TRBD1,TRBJ1-2,NA,TGTGCCAGCAGCCAGGTGGGACAGGTCCTCTATGGCTACACCTTC,CASSQVGQVLYGYTF
TRBV28,NA,TRBJ2-5,NA,TGTGCCAGCCGAAAGAGGGTACAAGAGACCCAGTACTTC,CASRKRVQETQYF
TRBV19,TRBD1,TRBJ2-3,NA,TGTGCCAGTAGTATTGGGGACAGGCCCACAGATACGCAGTATTTT,CASSIGDRPTDTQYF
TRBV7-9,NA,TRBJ2-5,NA,TGTGCCAGCAGCTTAGCTGGCCTAGCGTCAGAGACCCAGTACTTC,CASSLAGLASETQYF
TRBV19,TRBD2,TRBJ2-3,NA,TGTGCCAGTAGTGCCCCCCAAGCGGGGGGTCATACGCAGTATTTT,CASSAPQAGGHTQYF
TRBV7-9,NA,TRBJ1-2,NA,TGTGCCAGCAGCCGTGATCCCGGAGCCTCTTATGGCTACACCTTC,CASSRDPGASYGYTF
TRBV30,NA,TRBJ1-1,NA,TGTGCCTGGACGAGGATGGTGAGGAACACTGAAGCTTTCTTT,CAWTRMVRNTEAFF
TRBV25-1,TRBD1,TRBJ2-7,NA,TGTGCCAGCAGTGAATTTGGCAGGGGGGAGCAGTACTTC,CASSEFGRGEQYF
TRBV2,TRBD1,TRBJ2-1,NA,TGTGCCAGCAACAGGGACAGGGGAACCTACAATGAGCAGTTCTTC,CASNRDRGTYNEQFF
TRBV5-4,NA,TRBJ1-1,NA,TGTGCCAGCAGCACCAAAGGGGGTTACCAAGCTTTCTTT,CASSTKGGYQAFF
TRBV5-1,NA,TRBJ1-2,NA,TGCGCCAGCAGCTCGGGAGGCGTAAGCTATGGCTACACCTTC,CASSSGGVSYGYTF
TRBV6-5,TRBD1,TRBJ2-2,NA,TGTGCCAGCTGGACAGGGTCGAACACCGGGGAGCTGTTTTTT,CASWTGSNTGELFF
TRBV24-1,TRBD2,TRBJ2-3,NA,TGTGCCACCAGTGATCCCGGGACTAGCGGGGGGGCCGTGGATACGCAGTATTTT,CATSDPGTSGGAVDTQYF
TRBV7-2,NA,TRBJ1-2,NA,TGTGCCAGCAGCTCTCAGGGTGGTAGCTATGGCTACACCTTC,CASSSQGGSYGYTF
TRBV6-1,NA,TRBJ2-3,NA,TGTGCCAGCAGTGAAGCGATGGGGGGTGGCACAGATACGCAGTATTTT,CASSEAMGGGTDTQYF
TRBV19,NA,TRBJ1-2,NA,TGTGCCAGTAGTATGGGGGGACCGGGAGGCTACACCTTC,CASSMGGPGGYTF
TRBV27,NA,TRBJ1-6,NA,TGTGCCAGCAGTTTAGGGGGGAATTCACCCCTCCACTTT,CASSLGGNSPLHF